These 19 T cell receptor beta chains share one sample of origin, sequenced in a study of CD8 T cells in Susac syndrome. RNA totalling roughly 0.45 to 1 ug underwent reverse transcription with random hexamers. TCRdb analysed the immunoSEQ multiplex PCR reads with MiXCR anew, one entry per CDR3 protein. In the table there are some 260,000 distinct CDR3 sequences, over 85% of which are singletons. Sequenced: CD4+ T cells from PBMCs. These receptors were collected from a human donor with multiple sclerosis.

J is TRBJ2-6 and V is TRBV5-1, with D uncertain. V gave up 2 bases and J gave up 0 bases, with 9 bases separating them. This CDR3 spans 16 amino acids. Germline V gene lookup returns CDR1 SGHRS and CDR2 YFSETQ. The CDR3, as DNA: TGCGCCAGCAGCTTAAAGGTCAGCTCTGGGGCCAACGTCCTGACTTTC. It translates to CASSLKVSSGANVLTF.

V usage is TRBV4-1 and J usage is TRBJ2-2; D remains unclear. Germline assignment: CDR1 MGHRA and CDR2 YSYEKL. This CDR3 is built from 14 residues. V was clipped by 1 base and J by 4 bases, with 7 bases between them. The CDR3 DNA sequence: TGCGCCAGCAGCCAAGCGGTTACCACCGGGGAGCTGTTTTTT. Its protein product is CASSQAVTTGELFF.

V gene TRBV9 combines with J gene TRBJ1-2; 10 bases map to TRBD1. Per the germline V gene, CDR1 is SGDLS and CDR2 is YYNGEE. Germline trimming cut 4 bases from V and 9 bases from J; bases unmatched to any gene: 12. There are 15 residues in the CDR3. CDR3 amino acids: CASSITWDRGLRYTF. The CDR3, as DNA: TGTGCCAGCAGCATCACCTGGGACAGGGGTCTGCGCTACACCTTC.

This chain connects TRBV29-1 to TRBJ2-2, with 8 bases fitting TRBD2. J gave up 5 bases and V 3 bases, and 2 bases lay outside the gene matches. CDR3 size: 13 residues. Germline V gives CDR1 SQVTM, CDR2 ANQGSEA. The CDR3 here is CSVDRGGTGELFF. In nucleotides, the CDR3 is TGCAGCGTTGACCGGGGGGGAACCGGGGAGCTGTTTTTT.

This rearrangement joins TRBV7-9 to TRBJ2-7; D gene unclear. V dropped 6 bases and J dropped 6 bases, with 9 bases sitting between them. The germline gives CDR1 SEHNR, CDR2 FQNEAQ (reference sequence). The CDR3 sequence is 11 residues long. CDR3 region: CASRRESEQYV. The CDR3 DNA reads as TGTGCCAGCAGAAGGGAAAGCGAGCAGTACGTC.

The gene calls are TRBV7-3 and TRBJ2-3, with no clear D. V lost 1 base to trimming and J lost 5 bases, with 13 bases between them. The CDR3 is 15 residues long. The germline gives CDR1 SGHTA, CDR2 FQGTGA. CDR3 bases: TGTGCCAGCAGCTTAAATGTAAGAGGCGTAGATACGCAGTATTTT. Translation: CASSLNVRGVDTQYF.

The chain carries TRBV7-9 and TRBJ1-1; no reliable D call. V shed 5 bases and J shed 5 bases, with 9 bases lying between them. The CDR3 length is 12 residues. The germline gives CDR1 SEHNR, CDR2 FQNEAQ (reference sequence). The CDR3 is CASSVMSTEAFF. CDR3 bases: TGTGCCAGCAGCGTTATGAGTACTGAAGCTTTCTTT.

The gene calls are TRBV6-6 and TRBJ1-1; TRBD1 might be the D (6 bases). Germline CDR1 MNHNY, CDR2 SVGAGI (reference sequence). V lost 7 bases and J 5 bases, leaving 11 bases between the germline ends. The CDR3 consists of 12 residues. The CDR3 nucleotides are TGTGCCAGCACTCTAGGACAGACTGAAGCTTTCTTT. Its protein is CASTLGQTEAFF.

The chain joins TRBV6-5 to TRBJ1-1; no firm D call. This CDR3 comprises 14 residues. Deletions cut 8 bases from V and 0 bases from J, with 13 bases between. The germline CDR1 and CDR2 sequences are MNHEY and SVGAGI. The DNA for the CDR3 is TGTGCCAGCCTGCTGGACGTAGTGAACACTGAAGCTTTCTTT. Translation gives CASLLDVVNTEAFF.

This clonotype was counted a single time. The chain employs TRBV27 and TRBJ2-7; 7 nucleotides line up with TRBD2. CDR3 size: 13 residues. CDR1 is MNHEY, CDR2 SMNVEV, per germline (reference sequence). V dropped 5 bases and J dropped 3; count of bases not matched to a gene: 4. CDR3 sequence reads: CASSPSGGYEQYV. The CDR3 bases are TGTGCCAGCAGTCCGTCGGGGGGCTACGAGCAGTACGTC.

The genes are TRBV6-5 and TRBJ2-6; D is undetermined. This CDR3 is 18 amino acids long. Germline V gives CDR1 MNHEY, CDR2 SVGAGI. V was pared by 0 bases and J by 0 bases, with 12 bases between. Written as DNA, the CDR3 is TGTGCCAGCAGTTACTCGTTGGGATGGGGCTCTGGGGCCAACGTCCTGACTTTC. This encodes CASSYSLGWGSGANVLTF.

This clonotype is a singleton in its sample. CDR3 region: CASRSTGVGIQYF. CDR3 in DNA: TGTGCCAGCAGGTCCACAGGGGTGGGCATTCAGTACTTC. The chain joins TRBV28 to TRBJ2-4; TRBD1 matches 7 bases. V gave up 6 bases and J gave up 9 bases; unmatched junction bases: 8. Germline values: CDR1 MDHEN, CDR2 SYDVKM. The CDR3 consists of 13 residues. The complete variable domain, with remaining parts taken from reference TRBV28 and TRBJ2-4, reads DVKVTQSSRYLVKRTGEKVFLECVQDMDHENMFWYRQDPGLGLRLIYFSYDVKMKEKGDIPEGYSVSREKKERFSLILESASTNQTSMYLCASRSTGVGIQYFGAGTRLSVL.

This clonotype was seen only a few times. This rearrangement joins TRBV12-3 or TRBV12-4 to TRBJ2-7; 9 bases are a match to TRBD1. Trimming at V came to 5 bases and at J to 2 bases, leaving 4 bases not matched to a gene. The CDR3 has 14 amino acids. The CDR3 coding sequence is TGTGCCAGCAGTCCTCGACAGGGGGCCTACGAGCAGTACTTC. Translating it yields CASSPRQGAYEQYF.

V and J are TRBV18 and TRBJ1-1, with 8 bases matching TRBD1. The CDR3 consists of 12 residues. Trimming at V came to 5 bases and at J to 4 bases, leaving 0 bases not matched to a gene. Per the germline V gene, CDR1 is KGHSH and CDR2 is LQKENI. Here the CDR3 DNA reads TGTGCCAGCTCAACAGGGGGCACTGAAGCTTTCTTT. This codes for CASSTGGTEAFF.

The chain links TRBV20-1 to TRBJ2-3; D not resolved. The length of the CDR3 is 13 residues. Per germline, CDR1 DFQATT and CDR2 SNEGSKA (reference sequence). V was pared by 2 bases and J by 5 bases, with 11 bases between. CDR3 sequence reads: CSARSQYQDTQYF. CDR3 DNA: TGCAGTGCTAGATCCCAATATCAAGATACGCAGTATTTT.

The rearrangement links TRBV18 to TRBJ2-7, with 11 nucleotides matching TRBD1. V lost 2 bases to trimming and J lost 3 bases; unmatched junction nucleotides: 12. Germline V gene sequence: CDR1 KGHSH, CDR2 LQKENI. The CDR3 runs 18 residues. CDR3 loop: CASSPRAAGTGGIYEQYV. For the CDR3, the DNA is TGTGCCAGCTCACCAAGGGCCGCCGGGACAGGGGGTATCTACGAGCAGTACGTC.

This chain joins TRBV6-5 and TRBJ2-3; 7 nucleotides match TRBD2. Germline V CDR1 and CDR2: MNHEY, SVGAGI. This CDR3 comprises 15 residues. Trimming at V came to 8 bases and at J to 5 bases, leaving 13 bases not matched to a gene. The CDR3 loop is CASGRAGLGGDTQYF. CDR3 nucleotides: TGTGCCAGCGGAAGAGCGGGACTCGGCGGAGATACGCAGTATTTT.

This chain connects TRBV5-1 to TRBJ2-2; D might be TRBD1 (6 bases). Trimming removed 0 bases at V and 1 base at J, with 7 bases between. The CDR3 sequence is 15 residues long. Germline V lookup: CDR1 SGHRS, CDR2 YFSETQ. The CDR3 nucleotides read TGCGCCAGCAGCTTGGCACAGGGGAACACCGGGGAGCTGTTTTTT. It translates to CASSLAQGNTGELFF.

The chain joins TRBV30 to TRBJ1-4; no definite D call. The ends were cut back, 6 bases at V and 5 bases at J, with 16 bases in the middle. Germline V gene data show CDR1 as GTSNPN and CDR2 as SVGIG (reference sequence). This CDR3 comprises 14 residues. CDR3 in amino acids: CACHLNRGNEKLFF. The CDR3 nucleotides read TGTGCCTGCCACCTTAACCGAGGGAATGAAAAACTGTTTTTT.